This TCR beta chain was captured in a study of blood T cells in healthy people across ages. Through a sample-barcoded 5' primer and a J-beta primer mix, a second PCR was run for roughly 6 to 12 cycles. Each CDR3 protein gets one entry after TCRdb re-called the 5' RACE reads with MiXCR. The repertoire holds 1 million or so distinct CDR3 sequences, with 25% as singletons. This clonotype was observed a few times. From germline, CDR1 is MNHEY and CDR2 SMNVEV (reference sequence). Trimming left V 5 bases short and J 8 bases short, with 17 bases between. The CDR3 is made up of 14 amino acids. This same sample was also part of a study on T cells of mothers and their children. That work adds: Study donors consisted of three healthy Caucasian mothers and their six children.

The chain links TRBV27 to TRBJ2-3; maybe TRBD2 (5 bases). The source of this sequence is a girl aged 2 to 9 in good health. The sample taken for sequencing was blood. CDR3 coding DNA: TGTGCCAGCAGTCCCCTAGCCGATCGACCTACGCAGTATTTT. As protein: CASSPLADRPTQYF.